This TCR beta chain was recovered during a study of OX40 agonist ivuxolimab in advanced cancers. On the study more broadly: Patients were infused with ivuxolimab every 2 weeks at 0.01 to 10 mg/kg. Eligibility rules accepted prior anti-PD-1, anti-PD-L1 or anti-CTLA-4 therapy, and roughly 42% had some.

The assay was immunoSEQ multiplex PCR, and TCRdb's table has in-frame clones only and misses some. This sample has nearly 80,000 clones, with about 92% found just once. Comment on this clone: Its antigen is not identified.

The study, taken as a whole, reports: Antigen specificity was not determined for the expanded peripheral T cells.

Patients had blood sampled at baseline and again on cycle 4 day 1 and cycle 7 day 1. Germline CDR1 and CDR2: SGHRS and YFSETQ. CDR3 length equals 13 residues. The trim removed 4 bases at V and 5 bases at J, leaving 5 bases unmatched. This TCR was recovered from an adult with an advanced solid tumor such as melanoma, head and neck, liver or kidney cancer. The chain couples TRBV5-1 to TRBJ2-5; 7 nucleotides agree with TRBD2. The source was CD4+ or CD8+ T cells sorted from blood, collected in a trial of the OX40 agonist ivuxolimab. The CDR3 nucleotides are TGCGCCAGCAGCATGACTAGCCGGGAGACCCAGTACTTC. Protein: CASSMTSRETQYF.